The 14 T cell receptor beta chains reported below all come from one sample, sequenced in a study of blood T cell repertoires in COVID-19. Assay: immunoSEQ multiplex PCR; the TCRdb copy retains only in-frame clones and omits some. The sample lists 130,000 or so clones; 87% were seen once. Sequences were obtained from peripheral blood. The receptors shown here come from a woman in her forties or fifties with acute or convalescent COVID-19.

This clone was found once. The chain links TRBV19 to TRBJ2-7, with TRBD2 matching 9 bases. The CDR3 has 14 residues. The ends lost 6 bases at V and 4 bases at J; junction bases unmatched: 7. Germline lookup yields CDR1 LNHDA and CDR2 SQIVND (reference sequence). The CDR3 DNA is TGTGCCAGTAGAACCGGGACTAGCTCATACGAGCAGTACTTC. Encoded protein: CASRTGTSSYEQYF.

This chain uses TRBV7-2 with TRBJ1-5; 7 bases map to TRBD1. Trimming at V came to 5 bases and at J to 6 bases, leaving 10 bases not matched to a gene. CDR1 and CDR2 from the germline V gene are SGHTA and FQGNSA. The CDR3 covers 15 residues. CDR3 nucleotides: TGTGCCAGCAGCCTCAGACAGGGAGTCAGTCAGCCCCAGCATTTT. This encodes CASSLRQGVSQPQHF.

This chain uses TRBV7-9 with TRBJ1-6; tentative D call: TRBD1 (6 bases). CDR3 length equals 14 residues. CDR1 and CDR2 from the germline V gene are SEHNR and FQNEAQ (reference sequence). V was clipped by 5 bases and J by 10 bases, with 15 bases between them. CDR3 in DNA: TGTGCCAGCAGCATAGGGGGGGTGGAGTCACCCCTCCACTTT. This encodes CASSIGGVESPLHF.

The rearrangement links TRBV5-4 to TRBJ2-5, with 7 bases aligning to TRBD2. This CDR3 is built from 14 residues. V shed 2 bases, J shed 4 bases, and the junction held 5 bases outside the gene matches. The germline V gene has CDR1 SGHNT and CDR2 YYREEE (reference sequence). The CDR3, as DNA: TGTGCCAGCAGCTTCTCCAGCGGGGTAGAGACCCAGTACTTC. Amino acids: CASSFSSGVETQYF.

The chain employs TRBV10-3 and TRBJ1-1, with D possibly being TRBD1 (6 bases). Germline V gene lookup returns CDR1 ENHRY and CDR2 SYGVKD. The CDR3 covers 14 residues. V lost 4 bases to trimming and J lost 1 base, with 10 bases between them. As DNA, the CDR3 is TGTGCCATCAGTGCTATACAGGGGAACACTGAAGCTTTCTTT. Amino acids: CAISAIQGNTEAFF.

This chain joins TRBV7-6 and TRBJ2-1, with 9 bases aligning to TRBD2. The V gene end was trimmed by 5 bases and the J gene end by 13 bases; junction bases not matched to a gene: 15. CDR1 SGHVS and CDR2 FNYEAQ come from the germline V gene. This CDR3 comprises 15 residues. Here the CDR3 reads CASSPGLASTPRQFF. The CDR3 bases are TGTGCCAGCAGCCCGGGACTAGCCTCCACTCCTCGACAGTTCTTC.

This clone has just a few counts. The gene calls are TRBV10-3 and TRBJ2-2; no clear D. V dropped 5 bases and J dropped 0 bases, with 10 bases sitting between them. This CDR3 is built from 15 residues. Germline CDR1 ENHRY, CDR2 SYGVKD. The CDR3 DNA sequence: TGTGCCATCAGTACTTCCACAGCGAACACCGGGGAGCTGTTTTTT. Residues: CAISTSTANTGELFF.

The rearrangement joins TRBV5-5 to TRBJ2-1; 7 bases map to TRBD1. This CDR3 comprises 16 residues. Germline V gene sequence: CDR1 SGHKS, CDR2 YYEKEE (reference sequence). J lost 5 bases, V lost 4 bases, and 12 bases had no gene match. The CDR3 loop is CASSKTTGQLNNEQFF. The CDR3 bases are TGTGCCAGCAGCAAGACTACGGGACAGCTAAACAATGAGCAGTTCTTC.

The CDR3 DNA is TGTGCCAGCAGCCTGGGGGACTCGGCGTATGGCTACACCTTC. It is translated as CASSLGDSAYGYTF. V is TRBV6-6 and J is TRBJ1-2, with a tentative D call TRBD1 (5 bases). Germline V gives CDR1 MNHNY, CDR2 SVGAGI (reference sequence). Trimming shortened V by 6 bases and J by 5 bases, and 16 bases separated the two germline ends. The CDR3 spans 14 residues.

V is TRBV5-1 and J is TRBJ1-1; tentatively, D is TRBD1 (6 bases). The CDR3 is made up of 14 amino acids. V was cut by 4 bases and J by 2 bases, with 12 bases left in between. Germline V gives CDR1 SGHRS, CDR2 YFSETQ. This chain's CDR3 is CASSPQGINTEAFF. CDR3 in DNA: TGCGCCAGCAGCCCACAGGGAATCAACACTGAAGCTTTCTTT.

The genes are TRBV3-1 (or the pseudogene TRBV3-2) and TRBJ1-1; D gene unclear. Per germline, CDR1 LGHDT and CDR2 YNNKEL (reference sequence). The CDR3 covers 13 residues. The V gene lost 1 base and the J gene lost 10 bases, with 13 bases spanning the gap. Here the CDR3 reads CASSQVEGNGAFF. In DNA, the CDR3 is TGTGCCAGCAGCCAAGTGGAGGGAAATGGAGCTTTCTTT.

The rearrangement joins TRBV15 to TRBJ1-2, with D unresolved. Trimming left V 1 base short and J 8 bases short, with 11 bases between. The germline CDR1 and CDR2 sequences are LNHNV and YYDKDF (reference sequence). The CDR3 sequence is 13 residues long. CDR3 nucleotide sequence: TGTGCCACCAGCAGAGCCGGGGTAGGGGGCTACACCTTC. This sequence encodes CATSRAGVGGYTF.

This clone was counted between two and nine times. This chain links TRBV5-1 with TRBJ1-1; D is possibly TRBD1 (6 bases). Germline V CDR1 and CDR2: SGHRS, YFSETQ. The V end lost 4 bases, the J end lost 0 bases, and 16 bases lay between the germline ends. The CDR3 consists of 16 residues. The CDR3 reads CASSPQDRLLNTEAFF. The CDR3 DNA reads as TGCGCCAGCAGCCCTCAGGACAGACTCCTGAACACTGAAGCTTTCTTT.

V and J are TRBV7-9 and TRBJ1-4; D gene uncertain. This CDR3 spans 14 amino acids. Germline V gene sequence: CDR1 SEHNR, CDR2 FQNEAQ (reference sequence). Trimming cost V 3 bases and J 5 bases, with 10 bases left between them. CDR3 in DNA: TGTGCCAGCAGCTTTCGGACTGACAATGAAAAACTGTTTTTT. As protein: CASSFRTDNEKLFF.